Listed below are T cell receptor beta chains from one sample, sequenced in a study of preoperative IRX-2 immunotherapy in early breast cancer. Data came from immunoSEQ multiplex PCR; TCRdb stores just in-frame clones and leaves some out. The profile shows approximately 100,000 clones, roughly 85% of them singletons. The sample consisted of tumor tissue, taken after IRX-2 immunotherapy. The receptors originated from a human donor with breast cancer. CDR3s leave out the opening cysteine and the closing phenylalanine or tryptophan.

v_call cdr3_aa
TRBV7-5 ASSPLTGRNEKLF
TRBV7-7 ASSLWQPSGKTGELF
TRBV7-1 ASSRAGTSQVQY
TRBV15 ATSVSGWSNQPQH
TRBV6-4 ASRGVGTESNQPQH
TRBV19 ASSLQGETQY
TRBV14 ASSPLTKRTEAF
TRBV6-8 ASSGTSGGRDTQY
TRBV5-1 ASSPGDRDYGYT
TRBV5-1 ASSTGPDRSGNEQY